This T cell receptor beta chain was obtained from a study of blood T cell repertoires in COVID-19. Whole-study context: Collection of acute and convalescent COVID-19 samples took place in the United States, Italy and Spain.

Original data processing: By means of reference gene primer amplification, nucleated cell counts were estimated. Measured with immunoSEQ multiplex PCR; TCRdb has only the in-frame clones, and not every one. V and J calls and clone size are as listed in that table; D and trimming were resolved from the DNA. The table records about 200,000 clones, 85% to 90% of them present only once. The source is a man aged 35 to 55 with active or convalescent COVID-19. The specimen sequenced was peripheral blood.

The CDR3 spells CASGTLGQENYGYTF. CDR3 nucleotide sequence: TGTGCTAGTGGGACCCTGGGGCAGGAAAACTATGGCTACACCTTC. V gene TRBV12-5 combines with J gene TRBJ1-2; possible D gene TRBD1, 5 bases. CDR3 length: 15 residues. Per the germline V gene, CDR1 is LGHNT and CDR2 is FRNRAP. V lost 6 bases and J lost 2, with 16 bases in between.